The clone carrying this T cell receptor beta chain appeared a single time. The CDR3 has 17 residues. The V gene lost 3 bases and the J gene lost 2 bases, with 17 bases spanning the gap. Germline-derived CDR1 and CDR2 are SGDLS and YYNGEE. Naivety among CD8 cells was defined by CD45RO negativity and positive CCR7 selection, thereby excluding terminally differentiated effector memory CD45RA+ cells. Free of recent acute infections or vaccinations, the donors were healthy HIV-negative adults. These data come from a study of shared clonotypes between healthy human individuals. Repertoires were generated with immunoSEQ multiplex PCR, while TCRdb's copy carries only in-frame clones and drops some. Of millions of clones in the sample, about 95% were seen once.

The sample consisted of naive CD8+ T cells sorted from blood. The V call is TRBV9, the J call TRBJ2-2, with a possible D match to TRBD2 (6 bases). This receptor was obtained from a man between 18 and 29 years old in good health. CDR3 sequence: CASSANLDAGNTGELFF. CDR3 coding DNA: TGTGCCAGCAGCGCGAACCTCGACGCGGGAAACACCGGGGAGCTGTTTTTT.